A selection of T cell receptor beta chains follows, all from one sample in a study of cytomegalovirus exposure and HLA in healthy donors. Libraries were prepared by immunoSEQ multiplex PCR; TCRdb keeps only in-frame clonotypes and omits some of them. Of 200,000 to 250,000 clones listed, roughly 80% are singletons. Sequences were obtained from PBMCs. All receptors derive from a man in his forties or fifties in good health and CMV-seronegative. Each CDR3 is given with its conserved first and last residue. The order of the fields is clone size, V gene, D gene, J gene, CDR3 protein, CDR3 DNA. A D gene is named only where the DNA matches it firmly. Size is omitted from some rows. Given values are once, few, many or a class for expanded clones.

NA	TRBV2	NA	TRBJ2-1	CASSESVYNEQFF	TGTGCCAGCAGTGAGTCCGTATACAATGAGCAGTTCTTC
NA	TRBV27	NA	TRBJ2-2	CASSAGTLTGELFF	TGTGCCAGCAGCGCCGGGACACTCACCGGGGAGCTGTTTTTT
NA	TRBV4-2	TRBD1	TRBJ1-1	CASSRRGQGFVSTEAFF	TGTGCCAGCAGCCGACGGGGACAGGGGTTTGTGAGCACTGAAGCTTTCTTT
once	TRBV5-4	NA	TRBJ1-6	CASSLGGGGNSPLHF	TGTGCCAGCAGCTTGGGCGGGGGAGGTAATTCACCCCTCCACTTT
few	TRBV10-1	NA	TRBJ2-7	CASSRGSSEQYF	TGCGCCAGCAGCCGAGGGAGTAGCGAGCAGTACTTC
once	TRBV28	NA	TRBJ2-7	CASSPPGQGTYEQYF	TGTGCCAGCAGTCCCCCTGGGCAGGGGACCTACGAGCAGTACTTC
NA	TRBV2	NA	TRBJ2-5	CASSRKVLGAETQYF	TGTGCCAGCAGTCGCAAGGTCCTAGGAGCGGAGACCCAGTACTTC
NA	TRBV18	NA	TRBJ2-1	CASSLLLGAYNEQFF	TGTGCCAGCTCTCTTCTCCTCGGGGCCTACAATGAGCAGTTCTTC
NA	TRBV6-5	TRBD1	TRBJ1-6	CASRLDRGNNSPLHF	TGTGCCAGCAGGTTGGACAGGGGGAATAATTCACCCCTCCACTTT
NA	TRBV2	TRBD1	TRBJ2-7	CASSRDRDYEQYF	TGTGCCAGCAGCAGGGACAGAGACTACGAGCAGTACTTC
NA	TRBV9	TRBD1	TRBJ2-5	CASSATDRLETQYF	TGTGCCAGCAGCGCCACGGACAGGTTGGAGACCCAGTACTTC
NA	TRBV6-5	TRBD2	TRBJ2-7	CASTGTSGSYEQYF	TGTGCCAGTACCGGGACTAGCGGGTCCTACGAGCAGTACTTC
NA	TRBV28	NA	TRBJ1-4	CASSFYSSVEKLFF	TGTGCCAGCAGTTTCTACAGTAGCGTAGAAAAACTGTTTTTT
NA	TRBV19	TRBD1	TRBJ2-7	CASSSGTGGSYEQYF	TGTGCCAGTAGCTCCGGGACAGGGGGTTCCTACGAGCAGTACTTC
NA	TRBV5-1	NA	TRBJ1-2	CASSPQTTSYGYTF	TGCGCCAGCAGCCCCCAGACAACCTCCTATGGCTACACCTTC
NA	TRBV7-2	TRBD2	TRBJ2-1	CASSSRGGREGTYNEQFF	TGTGCCAGCAGCTCCCGGGGTGGGCGGGAGGGGACCTACAATGAGCAGTTCTTC
NA	TRBV4-1	TRBD1	TRBJ1-5	CASSQYGQGRRSNQPQHF	TGCGCCAGCAGCCAATATGGACAGGGAAGGAGAAGCAATCAGCCCCAGCATTTT
NA	TRBV2	TRBD1	TRBJ1-2	CASSPSRQGVSGYTF	TGTGCCAGCAGCCCCTCCCGACAGGGGGTCTCTGGCTACACCTTC
NA	TRBV4-2	NA	TRBJ2-1	CASSQVMSDEQFF	TGTGCCAGCAGCCAAGTTATGAGCGATGAGCAGTTCTTC
NA	TRBV7-9	TRBD1	TRBJ1-1	CASSLGQGSEAFF	TGTGCCAGCAGCTTGGGACAGGGAAGTGAAGCTTTCTTT
NA	TRBV28	TRBD1	TRBJ1-5	CASSTSGTDRNQPQHF	TGTGCCAGCAGTACATCCGGGACAGACCGCAATCAGCCCCAGCATTTT
NA	TRBV7-9	TRBD1	TRBJ2-1	CASSAFDRGYNNEQFF	TGTGCCAGCAGCGCTTTTGACAGGGGGTATAACAATGAGCAGTTCTTC
NA	TRBV21-1	NA	TRBJ1-1	CASKQGAEAFF	TGTGCCAGCAAACAGGGGGCTGAAGCTTTCTTT
NA	TRBV7-9	NA	TRBJ2-5	CSSVGGIETQYF	TGTTCCAGCGTGGGGGGAATCGAGACCCAGTACTTC
NA	TRBV28	TRBD2	TRBJ2-7	CASNLPLAGRYEQYF	TGTGCCAGCAACCTGCCTCTAGCGGGAAGGTACGAGCAGTACTTC
NA	TRBV18	TRBD2	TRBJ2-1	CASSPTLAVYNEQFF	TGTGCCAGCTCACCAACACTAGCGGTATACAATGAGCAGTTCTTC
once	TRBV18	NA	TRBJ2-7	CASAQGRYYEQYF	TGTGCCAGCGCCCAGGGGCGCTACTACGAGCAGTACTTC
NA	TRBV5-4	NA	TRBJ1-2	CASSKPEQLRGYTF	TGTGCCAGCAGCAAACCCGAACAGCTTCGGGGCTACACCTTC
NA	TRBV5-1	TRBD2	TRBJ2-7	CASRMGLDYEQYF	TGCGCCAGCAGAATGGGACTAGACTACGAGCAGTACTTC
NA	TRBV4-1	TRBD1	TRBJ1-4	CASSQGGDRRNEKLFF	TGCGCCAGCAGCCAAGGGGGGGACAGGCGGAATGAAAAACTGTTTTTT
NA	TRBV28	NA	TRBJ1-1	CASSFKWAGTEAFF	TGTGCCAGCAGTTTTAAGTGGGCCGGCACTGAAGCTTTCTTT
NA	TRBV7-9	TRBD2	TRBJ2-5	CASSSSGTRGETQYF	TGTGCCAGCAGCTCGAGTGGGACTAGGGGAGAGACCCAGTACTTC
NA	TRBV19	NA	TRBJ1-1	CASTLGGTEAFF	TGTGCCAGTACCCTTGGGGGGACTGAAGCTTTCTTT
NA	TRBV28	NA	TRBJ2-3	CASSLGVGTDTQYF	TGTGCCAGCAGTTTAGGAGTAGGCACAGATACGCAGTATTTT
NA	TRBV7-7	TRBD1	TRBJ1-1	CASSPDRGAEAFF	TGTGCCAGCAGTCCCGACAGGGGAGCTGAAGCTTTCTTT
NA	TRBV6-1	TRBD1	TRBJ1-6	CASIMRQGASSPLHF	TGTGCCAGCATAATGAGACAGGGGGCAAGTTCACCCCTCCACTTT